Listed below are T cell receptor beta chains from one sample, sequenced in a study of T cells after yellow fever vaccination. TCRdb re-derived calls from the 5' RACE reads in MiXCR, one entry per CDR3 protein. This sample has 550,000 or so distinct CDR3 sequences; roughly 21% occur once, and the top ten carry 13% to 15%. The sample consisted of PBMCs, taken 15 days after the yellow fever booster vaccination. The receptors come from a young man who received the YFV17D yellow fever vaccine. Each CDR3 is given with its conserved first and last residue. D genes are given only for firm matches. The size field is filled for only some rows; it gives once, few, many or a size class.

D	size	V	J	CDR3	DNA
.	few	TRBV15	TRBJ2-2	CATSRDANPFTGELFF	TGTGCCACCAGCAGAGATGCCAACCCCTTCACCGGGGAGCTGTTTTTT
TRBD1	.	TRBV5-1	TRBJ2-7	CASSWDSPYEQYF	TGCGCCAGCAGCTGGGACAGTCCCTACGAGCAGTACTTC
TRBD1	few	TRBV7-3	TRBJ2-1	CASSPRDRGEQFF	TGTGCCAGCAGCCCACGCGACAGGGGTGAGCAGTTCTTC
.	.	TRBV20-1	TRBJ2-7	CSARGGHTYEQYF	TGCAGTGCTAGAGGGGGACATACCTACGAGCAGTACTTC
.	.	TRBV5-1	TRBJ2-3	CASSLAGGAGQDTQYF	TGCGCCAGCAGCTTGGCCGGGGGCGCCGGTCAGGATACGCAGTATTTT
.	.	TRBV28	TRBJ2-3	CASLSYSTDTQYF	TGTGCCAGCTTAAGCTACAGCACAGATACGCAGTATTTT
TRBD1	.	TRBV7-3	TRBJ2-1	CASSPHPGQGLGEQFF	TGTGCCAGCAGCCCACATCCGGGACAGGGGTTAGGTGAGCAGTTCTTC
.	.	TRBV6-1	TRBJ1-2	CASSPGQNLGYTF	TGTGCCAGCAGCCCCGGACAGAATCTGGGCTACACCTTC
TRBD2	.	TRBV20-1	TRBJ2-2	CSARRERDNTGELFF	TGCAGTGCTAGGAGGGAGCGGGATAACACCGGGGAGCTGTTTTTT
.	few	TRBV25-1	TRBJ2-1	CASSEWVYNLQFF	TGTGCCAGCAGTGAATGGGTATATAATTTACAGTTCTTC
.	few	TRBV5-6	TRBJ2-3	CASSLSLTTDTQYF	TGTGCCAGCAGCTTGTCGCTAACAACAGATACGCAGTATTTT
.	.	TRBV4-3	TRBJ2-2	CASSQPGRAGELFF	TGCGCCAGCAGCCAACCTGGACGGGCCGGGGAGCTGTTTTTT
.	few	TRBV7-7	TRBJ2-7	CASSRDWSSYEQYF	TGTGCTAGCAGTAGGGACTGGAGCTCCTACGAGCAGTACTTC
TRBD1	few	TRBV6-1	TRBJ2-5	CASSRQGTETQYF	TGTGCCAGCAGTAGACAGGGGACCGAGACCCAGTACTTC
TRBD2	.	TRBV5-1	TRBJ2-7	CASSLAGTSGSNEQYF	TGCGCCAGCAGCTTGGCCGGGACTAGCGGGAGCAACGAGCAGTACTTC
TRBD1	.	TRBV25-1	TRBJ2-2	CASSTPPGQGRITGELFF	TGTGCCAGCAGCACACCTCCGGGACAGGGGAGGATCACCGGGGAGCTGTTTTTT
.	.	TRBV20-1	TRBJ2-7	CSPVQSTYEQYF	TGCAGTCCAGTCCAATCTACCTACGAGCAGTACTTC
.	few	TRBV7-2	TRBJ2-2	CASSITGARELFF	TGTGCCAGCAGCATCACTGGGGCCCGGGAGCTGTTTTTT
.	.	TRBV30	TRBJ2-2	CAWSASGELFF	TGTGCCTGGAGTGCCTCCGGGGAGCTGTTTTTT
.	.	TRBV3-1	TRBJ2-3	CASSQVMVPTDTQYF	TGTGCCAGCAGCCAAGTGATGGTACCCACAGATACGCAGTATTTT
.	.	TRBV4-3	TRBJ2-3	CASSQQSGGDTQYF	TGCGCCAGCAGCCAACAAAGCGGCGGAGATACGCAGTATTTT
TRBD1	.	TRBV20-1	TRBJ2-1	CRPGVVGQGRNEQFF	TGCAGGCCTGGGGTAGTGGGACAGGGAAGAAATGAGCAGTTCTTC
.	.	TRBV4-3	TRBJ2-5	CASSQGVTLFGGTQYF	TGCGCCAGCAGCCAAGGCGTGACTCTCTTTGGGGGGACCCAGTACTTC
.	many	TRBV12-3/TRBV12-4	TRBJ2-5	CASSTSRETQYF	TGTGCCAGCAGTACATCCCGGGAGACCCAGTACTTC
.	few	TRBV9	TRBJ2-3	CASSVEAVGFSDTQYF	TGTGCCAGCAGCGTAGAGGCTGTGGGGTTCTCAGATACGCAGTATTTT